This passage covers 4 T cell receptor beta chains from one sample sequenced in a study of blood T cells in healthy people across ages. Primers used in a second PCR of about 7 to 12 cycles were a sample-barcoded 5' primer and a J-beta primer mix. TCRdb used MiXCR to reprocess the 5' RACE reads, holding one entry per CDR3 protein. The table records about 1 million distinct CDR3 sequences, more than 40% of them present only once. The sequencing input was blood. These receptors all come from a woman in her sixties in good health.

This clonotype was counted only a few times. The CDR3 DNA follows: TGTGCCAGCAGCTTGGTAGGAGGGCTCGACGAGCAGTACTTC. Amino acid sequence: CASSLVGGLDEQYF. The J gene is TRBJ2-7, the V gene TRBV7-8; the D gene is possibly TRBD2 (6 bases). Germline V gene lookup returns CDR1 SGHVS and CDR2 FQNEAQ. V dropped 3 bases and J dropped 5 bases, with 14 bases sitting between them. The CDR3 contains 14 residues.

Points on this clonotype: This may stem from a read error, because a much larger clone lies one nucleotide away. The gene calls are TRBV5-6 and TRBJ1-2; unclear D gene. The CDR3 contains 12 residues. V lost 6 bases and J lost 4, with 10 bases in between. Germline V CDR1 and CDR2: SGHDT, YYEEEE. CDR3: CASILFGYGYTF. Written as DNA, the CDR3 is TGTGCCAGCATCTTATTTGGCTATGGCTACACCTTC.

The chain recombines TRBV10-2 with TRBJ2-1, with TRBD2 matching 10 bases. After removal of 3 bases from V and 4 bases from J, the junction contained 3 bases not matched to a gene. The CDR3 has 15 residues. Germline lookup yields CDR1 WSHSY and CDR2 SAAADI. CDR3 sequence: CASSDAAGGYNEQFF. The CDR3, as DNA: TGCGCCAGCAGTGACGCAGCGGGAGGGTACAATGAGCAGTTCTTC.

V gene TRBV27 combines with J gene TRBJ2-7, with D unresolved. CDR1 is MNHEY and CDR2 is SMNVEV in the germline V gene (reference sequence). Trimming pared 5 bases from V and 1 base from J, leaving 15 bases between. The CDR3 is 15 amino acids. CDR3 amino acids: CASSPPLTESYEQYF. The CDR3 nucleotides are TGTGCCAGCAGTCCCCCCTTGACTGAATCCTACGAGCAGTACTTC.